Listed below are T cell receptor beta chains from one sample, sequenced in a study of shared clonotypes between healthy human individuals. Measured with immunoSEQ multiplex PCR; TCRdb has only the in-frame clones, and not every one. The sample has 950,000 to 1,300,000 clones, about 75% seen once. Sequencing was done on a sample of memory CD4+ T cells sorted from blood. Receptors were obtained from a man younger than 35 in good health. Each CDR3 is given with its conserved first and last residue. A D gene is named only where the DNA matches it firmly. The size field is filled for only some rows; it gives once, few, many or a size class.

j_call clone_size v_call d_call cdr3_aa cdr3_nt
TRBJ1-5 - TRBV9 - CASSSGANSNQPQHF TGTGCCAGCAGTTCAGGGGCTAATAGCAATCAGCCCCAGCATTTT
TRBJ2-7 once TRBV6-1 TRBD1 CASRTGTGLGEQYF TGTGCCAGCAGAACCGGGACAGGGCTGGGCGAGCAGTACTTC
TRBJ2-3 - TRBV11-3 TRBD2 CASSLTSGSTDTQYF TGTGCCAGCAGCTTAACTAGCGGCAGCACAGATACGCAGTATTTT
TRBJ2-3 - TRBV2 - CASSGDHLSRTQYF TGTGCCAGCAGTGGGGACCACCTGAGTCGTACGCAGTATTTT
TRBJ2-7 - TRBV19 - CASSIGTTYEQYF TGTGCCAGTAGTATAGGGACTACCTACGAGCAGTACTTC
TRBJ2-3 few TRBV19 - CATARRWTDTQYF TGTGCCACCGCTAGAAGGTGGACAGATACGCAGTATTTT
TRBJ2-7 - TRBV5-4 TRBD2 CASSLDAGVTLGQYF TGTGCCAGCAGCTTGGATGCGGGGGTCACATTGGGGCAGTACTTC
TRBJ2-2 - TRBV9 - CASSREAPHTGELFF TGTGCCAGCAGCCGGGAAGCCCCTCACACCGGGGAGCTGTTTTTT
TRBJ2-7 - TRBV6-5 TRBD1 CASSIGTAYEQYF TGTGCCAGCAGTATCGGGACAGCCTACGAGCAGTACTTC
TRBJ2-7 - TRBV5-4 TRBD2 CASSLTSGGIYEQYF TGTGCCAGCAGCTTAACTAGCGGGGGGATATACGAGCAGTACTTC
TRBJ2-7 - TRBV6-7 TRBD2 CASSFSPTSGSYHEQYF TGTGCCAGCAGTTTCAGCCCCACTAGCGGGAGTTATCACGAGCAGTACTTC
TRBJ1-3 - TRBV5-1 TRBD1 CASSWGPTGAGNTIYF TGCGCCAGCAGCTGGGGCCCGACAGGGGCTGGAAACACCATATATTTT
TRBJ1-4 - TRBV30 - CAWSERSPGREKLFF TGTGCCTGGAGTGAAAGATCTCCCGGGAGAGAAAAACTGTTTTTT
TRBJ2-7 - TRBV5-4 - CASSFGGVLRSYEQYF TGTGCCAGCAGCTTCGGGGGAGTACTGCGATCCTACGAGCAGTACTTC
TRBJ2-7 - TRBV27 - CASSPGGAYEQYF TGTGCCAGCAGTCCGGGGGGCGCCTACGAGCAGTACTTC
TRBJ2-5 few TRBV9 - CASSVVEVGTQYF TGTGCCAGCAGCGTCGTAGAAGTGGGGACCCAGTACTTC
TRBJ2-5 few TRBV5-1 - CASSFGRGSQETQYF TGCGCCAGCAGCTTCGGCAGGGGCTCCCAAGAGACCCAGTACTTC
TRBJ2-7 - TRBV7-8 TRBD2 CASSLVSGLESAEQYF TGTGCCAGCAGCTTAGTTTCGGGACTAGAATCGGCCGAGCAGTACTTC
TRBJ1-1 - TRBV28 - CASTIALMNTEAFF TGTGCCAGCACCATCGCGCTTATGAACACTGAAGCTTTCTTT
TRBJ2-1 - TRBV30 TRBD2 CAWTLGLAGGNEQFF TGTGCCTGGACCCTCGGACTAGCGGGGGGAAATGAGCAGTTCTTC
TRBJ2-1 - TRBV30 TRBD2 CAWRGAGGAYNEQFF TGTGCCTGGAGGGGAGCGGGAGGTGCCTACAATGAGCAGTTCTTC
TRBJ2-1 many TRBV5-6 - CASSAGTRTGSSYNEQFF TGTGCCAGCAGCGCCGGGACGCGGACGGGGAGCTCCTACAATGAGCAGTTCTTC
TRBJ1-5 - TRBV5-6 TRBD1 CASSRAGTGGRQPQHF TGTGCCAGCAGCCGGGCCGGGACAGGGGGGCGGCAGCCCCAGCATTTT
TRBJ2-1 - TRBV9 TRBD2 CASSGLAGGLYNEQFF TGTGCCAGCAGCGGCCTAGCGGGAGGGCTGTACAATGAGCAGTTCTTC
TRBJ1-1 - TRBV7-9 - CASSRKPGPRTRAFF TGTGCCAGCAGCCGCAAGCCGGGCCCAAGAACCCGAGCTTTCTTT
TRBJ1-1 many TRBV30 - CACQWEIPNTEAFF TGTGCCTGCCAATGGGAGATCCCTAACACTGAAGCTTTCTTT
TRBJ2-2 - TRBV6-6 TRBD1 CASSYTTGVASGELFF TGTGCCAGCAGTTACACGACAGGGGTGGCGTCCGGGGAGCTGTTTTTT
TRBJ1-1 - TRBV5-1 - CASSPGTMNTEAFF TGCGCCAGCAGCCCGGGGACTATGAACACTGAAGCTTTCTTT
TRBJ2-3 once TRBV6-5 - CASSYSGTSTDTQYF TGTGCCAGCAGTTACTCGGGAACTAGCACAGATACGCAGTATTTT
TRBJ1-2 - TRBV9 TRBD1 CASSVGGQGAYGYTF TGTGCCAGCAGCGTAGGGGGACAGGGGGCGTATGGCTACACCTTC
TRBJ2-1 - TRBV6-5 - CAIRGYAGWEQFF TGTGCCATCCGGGGGTACGCGGGCTGGGAGCAGTTCTTC
TRBJ2-7 once TRBV5-6 - CASSLVSETYEQYF TGTGCCAGCAGCTTGGTGTCAGAAACCTACGAGCAGTACTTC
TRBJ2-6 - TRBV5-1 TRBD2 CASSLAGGRSPLSGANVLTF TGCGCCAGCAGCTTGGCGGGGGGGAGAAGCCCCCTCTCTGGGGCCAACGTCCTGACTTTC
TRBJ1-1 - TRBV13 TRBD1 CASSSGQGTTEAFF TGTGCCAGCAGCTCGGGACAGGGGACTACTGAAGCTTTCTTT
TRBJ1-5 many TRBV27 - CASSLSFRGDGNQPQHF TGTGCCAGCAGTTTATCCTTCCGTGGGGATGGCAATCAGCCCCAGCATTTT
TRBJ1-6 - TRBV4-3 TRBD1 CASSQLGQGSSPLHF TGCGCCAGCAGCCAGTTGGGACAGGGCAGTTCACCCCTCCACTTT
TRBJ2-3 - TRBV30 TRBD2 CAWSVGLAGTDTQYF TGTGCCTGGAGCGTAGGACTAGCGGGCACAGATACGCAGTATTTT
TRBJ2-3 - TRBV7-2 - CASSLSRDSSTDTQYF TGTGCCAGCAGCTTGTCGCGGGACAGCAGCACAGATACGCAGTATTTT
TRBJ2-7 - TRBV19 - CASSLGVSGEQYF TGTGCCAGTAGTCTTGGGGTCTCCGGCGAGCAGTACTTC
TRBJ2-5 - TRBV5-1 - CASSLDSRGETQYF TGCGCCAGCAGCTTGGACTCGAGGGGGGAGACCCAGTACTTC
TRBJ1-5 - TRBV5-8 TRBD1 CASSLVQGASPNQPQHF TGTGCCAGCAGCTTGGTTCAGGGGGCCTCCCCCAATCAGCCCCAGCATTTT
TRBJ2-7 once TRBV15 - CATSREVGVSYEQYF TGTGCCACCAGCAGAGAAGTAGGGGTCTCCTACGAGCAGTACTTC
TRBJ1-4 few TRBV18 - CASSPHEKGKLFF TGTGCCAGCTCACCCCACGAGAAAGGAAAACTGTTTTTT
TRBJ1-3 - TRBV5-1 - CASSLAPGGLQGNTIYF TGCGCCAGCAGCTTGGCCCCGGGGGGTCTTCAGGGAAACACCATATATTTT
TRBJ2-7 - TRBV10-3 TRBD1 CAISDSTGDGEQYF TGTGCCATCAGTGATTCGACAGGGGACGGCGAGCAGTACTTC